Each of the 9 T cell receptor beta chains below was sequenced from the same sample in a study of T-cell memory formation after mild COVID-19. TCRdb re-derived calls from the 5' RACE reads in MiXCR, one entry per CDR3 protein. The top ten clones hold 20% to 25% of a sample with about 300,000 distinct CDR3 sequences, roughly a fifth of them seen once. Material: PBMCs or a T cell subset sorted from them (not recorded which). Receptors originate from a man between 18 and 35 years old who had mild COVID-19 (a few samples of this study predate the infection). Cell type and time point are not known.

Points on this clonotype: Sequence at one end of the junction differs from germline and may be a read error. This chain links TRBV27 with TRBJ2-7; D gene ambiguous. Germline V lookup: CDR1 MNHEY, CDR2 SMNVEV (reference sequence). This CDR3 spans 16 amino acids. CDR3 region: CASSLSDGYGLYEQYF. The CDR3 region has the DNA TGTGCCAGCAGTCTATCGGACGGTTATGGGCTCTACGAGCAGTACTTC.

This rearrangement joins TRBV4-3 to TRBJ2-5; 7 bases match TRBD2. Germline V CDR1 and CDR2: LGHNA, YSLEER. This CDR3 has 15 amino acids. V trimming: 1 base; J trimming: 2 bases; junction bases outside the gene matches: 4. CDR3 protein: CASSQGGREQETQYF. The CDR3 nucleotides are TGCGCCAGCAGCCAAGGGGGGAGGGAGCAAGAGACCCAGTACTTC.

This clonotype was counted a few times. This chain connects TRBV28 to TRBJ2-1; D might be TRBD1 (5 bases). This CDR3 spans 13 amino acids. Per germline, CDR1 MDHEN and CDR2 SYDVKM. V was clipped by 3 bases and J by 8 bases, with 11 bases between them. This CDR3 is CASSFDSSYEQFF. CDR3 sequence (DNA): TGTGCCAGCAGTTTCGACAGTTCTTATGAGCAGTTCTTC.

This clonotype was recorded a few times. The V gene is TRBV29-1, the J gene TRBJ1-1; D is unresolved. This CDR3 has 11 amino acids. V was cut by 6 bases and J by 6 bases, with 11 bases left in between. Germline assignment: CDR1 SQVTM and CDR2 ANQGSEA. The CDR3 DNA is TGCAGCGTAAGGTACGGGCCTGAAGCTTTCTTT. Its translation: CSVRYGPEAFF.

The CDR3 is CASSLLQGGEKLFF. CDR3 nucleotides: TGCGCCAGCAGCTTGCTACAGGGGGGCGAAAAACTGTTTTTT. The chain is built from TRBV5-1 and TRBJ1-4; TRBD1 matches at 8 bases. V gave up 1 base and J gave up 8 bases; unmatched junction bases: 4. CDR3 length: 14 amino acids. Germline V gives CDR1 SGHRS, CDR2 YFSETQ.

This chain connects TRBV12-3 or TRBV12-4 to TRBJ1-2, with 7 bases that match TRBD1. This CDR3 has 15 residues. V shed 6 bases, J shed 8 bases, and the junction held 15 bases outside the gene matches. The CDR3 nucleotides are TGTGCCAGCAGCGACTCACCCAGACAGGGTCGAGGCTACACCTTC. Translating it yields CASSDSPRQGRGYTF.

This clonotype was counted once. The chain combines TRBV6-2 or TRBV6-3 with TRBJ2-1; 7 bases are shared with TRBD2. The CDR3 loop spans 16 amino acids. Germline V CDR1 and CDR2: MNHEY, SVGEGT. The junction had 5 bases not matched to a gene; V was cut back by 2 bases and J by 1 base. CDR3 in amino acids: CASSYGWGLSYNEQFF. CDR3 coding DNA: TGTGCCAGCAGTTACGGCTGGGGACTATCCTACAATGAGCAGTTCTTC.

The table lists this clonotype with a few counts. The chain uses TRBV5-1 and TRBJ2-5, with a tentative D call TRBD1 (5 bases). Germline V gives CDR1 SGHRS, CDR2 YFSETQ. Trimming removed 7 bases at V and 2 bases at J, with 12 bases between. This CDR3 comprises 13 residues. The CDR3 DNA sequence: TGCGCCAGCCGCCAGGACATTCAAGAGACCCAGTACTTC. Translating it yields CASRQDIQETQYF.

This clonotype occurred once. The rearrangement joins TRBV10-3 to TRBJ1-2, with D perhaps TRBD1 (5 bases). The germline gives CDR1 ENHRY, CDR2 SYGVKD. The CDR3 contains 15 residues. V dropped 0 bases and J dropped 8 bases, with 16 bases sitting between them. CDR3 in amino acids: CAISESRGLPSGYTF. Written as DNA, the CDR3 is TGTGCCATCAGTGAGTCAAGGGGTCTCCCCTCCGGCTACACCTTC.